Sequencing of this TCR beta chain was carried out in a study of blood T cell repertoires in COVID-19. The germline V gene encodes CDR1 SGHVS and CDR2 FQNEAQ. V lost 5 bases and J lost 6, with 14 bases in between. The CDR3 has 13 residues. This table comes from immunoSEQ multiplex PCR, and its TCRdb copy is limited to in-frame clones, with some not included. The top ten hold approximately 15% of the sample, which has some 160,000 clones, approximately 84% seen once. This sequence joins TRBV7-8 and TRBJ2-7, with TRBD2 as a possible D gene (5 bases). The sample taken for sequencing was peripheral blood. The clonotype originates from an elderly woman with acute or convalescent COVID-19. In DNA, the CDR3 is TGTGCCAGCAGCCCCCGAGGGCTGGGCGAGCAGTACTTC. Its translation: CASSPRGLGEQYF.